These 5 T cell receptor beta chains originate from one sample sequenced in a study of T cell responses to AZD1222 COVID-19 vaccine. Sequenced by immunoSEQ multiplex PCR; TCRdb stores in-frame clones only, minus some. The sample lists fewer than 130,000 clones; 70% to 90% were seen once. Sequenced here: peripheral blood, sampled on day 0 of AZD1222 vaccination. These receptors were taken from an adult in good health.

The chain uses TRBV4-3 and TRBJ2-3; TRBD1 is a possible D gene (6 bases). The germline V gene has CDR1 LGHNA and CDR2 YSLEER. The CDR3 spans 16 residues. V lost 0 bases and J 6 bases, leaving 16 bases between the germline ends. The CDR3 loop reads CASSQDEGVSRDTQYF. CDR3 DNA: TGCGCCAGCAGCCAAGATGAGGGGGTATCAAGGGATACGCAGTATTTT.

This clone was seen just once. The CDR3 region has the DNA TGCAGCGTTGAAGCCACCCAGAACACTGAAGCTTTCTTT. It specifies CSVEATQNTEAFF. The chain joins TRBV29-1 to TRBJ1-1; D is undetermined. Germline-derived CDR1 and CDR2 are SQVTM and ANQGSEA. The CDR3 has 13 amino acids. Deletions cut 1 base from V and 1 base from J, with 7 bases between.

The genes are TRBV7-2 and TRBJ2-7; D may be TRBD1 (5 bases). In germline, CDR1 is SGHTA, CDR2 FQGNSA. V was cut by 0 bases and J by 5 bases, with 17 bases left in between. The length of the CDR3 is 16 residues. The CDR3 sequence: CASSLAVLSSGHEQYF. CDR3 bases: TGTGCCAGCAGCTTAGCTGTACTGTCGTCAGGGCACGAGCAGTACTTC.

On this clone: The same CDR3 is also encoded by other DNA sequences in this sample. The CDR3 nucleotides are TGCGCCAGCAGCCAAGGACGGGGGAATCAGCCCCAGCATTTT. Protein: CASSQGRGNQPQHF. The chain is built from TRBV4-1 and TRBJ1-5; possible D gene TRBD1, 5 bases. CDR3 length: 14 amino acids. The germline gives CDR1 MGHRA, CDR2 YSYEKL. Deletions cut 1 base from V and 4 bases from J, with 8 bases between.

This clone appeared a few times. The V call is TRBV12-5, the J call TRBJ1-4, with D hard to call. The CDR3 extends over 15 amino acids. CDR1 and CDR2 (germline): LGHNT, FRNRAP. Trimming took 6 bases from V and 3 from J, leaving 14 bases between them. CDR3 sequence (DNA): TGTGCTAGTGGCCAATTCCAGGACGCTAATGAAAAACTGTTTTTT. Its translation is CASGQFQDANEKLFF.